This T cell receptor (beta chain) emerged from a study of memory CD4+ T cells and cytomegalovirus serostatus. Study-level information: This sample comes from healthy Belgian adults, several CMV seropositive, some 22 seronegative.

This clone showed up just a few times. In the study's own analysis: Out-of-frame sequences were removed, leaving about 2.2 million distinct TCRbeta sequences. Generated by immunoSEQ multiplex PCR, the TCRdb table keeps only in-frame clones and is missing some. Clone size and V and J calls were adopted from that table, with D and trimming inferred from the DNA. The table includes 64,000 or so clones, roughly four fifths detected once. The ends were cut back, 7 bases at V and 3 bases at J, with 15 bases in the middle. From germline, CDR1 is MDHEN and CDR2 SYDVKM. CDR3 length: 15 residues. Single viable CD3+CD4+CD8-CD45RO+ cells were sorted as the memory CD4+ T cells. CMV serostatus came from serum IgG against pp150, pp28, p38, p52.

The sequence was collected from an adult in good health and CMV-seronegative. The genes are TRBV28 and TRBJ1-4, with D possibly TRBD1 on 5 matching bases. Sequencing used memory CD4+ T cells from blood. The DNA for the CDR3 is TGTGCCAGCACCTATGGGGGTAGGGCTAATGAAAAACTGTTTTTT. It yields the protein CASTYGGRANEKLFF.